This entry lists 32 T cell receptor beta chains sequenced from one sample in a study of T cell responses to AZD1222 COVID-19 vaccine. Profiled with immunoSEQ multiplex PCR; TCRdb holds only in-frame clones, not every one. Of around 120,000 clones in the sample, 90% were seen once. This specimen was peripheral blood, taken on day 0 of AZD1222 vaccination. The receptor source for this set is an adult in good health.

The V call is TRBV6-5, the J call TRBJ1-6; perhaps TRBD1 as D (5 bases). Germline V gene sequence: CDR1 MNHEY, CDR2 SVGAGI. CDR3 length: 14 residues. V was clipped by 5 bases and J by 6 bases, with 11 bases between them. This chain's CDR3 is CASSQGFANSPLHF. CDR3 nucleotides: TGTGCCAGCAGTCAGGGTTTCGCTAATTCACCCCTCCACTTT.

This clone was recorded only once. V and J are TRBV6-5 and TRBJ2-5, with D maybe TRBD1 (6 bases). Trimming stripped 3 bases from V and 0 bases from J, with 8 bases between. The CDR3 has 14 amino acids. Germline V gene data show CDR1 as MNHEY and CDR2 as SVGAGI. As DNA, the CDR3 is TGTGCCAGCAGTTATCAGGGGTACCAAGAGACCCAGTACTTC. It translates to CASSYQGYQETQYF.

This clone has a handful of counts. The chain recombines TRBV25-1 with TRBJ2-7; D may be TRBD2 (6 bases). This CDR3 comprises 14 residues. Germline CDR1 and CDR2: MGHDK and SYGVNS. Trimming removed 3 bases at V and 0 bases at J, with 9 bases between. CDR3 in amino acids: CASSDPGSSYEQYF. CDR3 sequence (DNA): TGTGCCAGCAGTGACCCCGGGAGCTCCTACGAGCAGTACTTC.

The chain uses TRBV6-2 or TRBV6-3 and TRBJ1-1; D is undetermined. The CDR3 is 12 residues long. Germline CDR1 and CDR2: MNHEY and SVGEGT. The germline V and J ends were trimmed by 0 bases and 10 bases, with 9 bases remaining between them. The CDR3 DNA follows: TGTGCCAGCAGTTACTCGCCAGGTTCAGCTTTCTTT. The encoded protein is CASSYSPGSAFF.

In this sample, this clone turned up once. This rearrangement joins TRBV19 to TRBJ1-5; D call uncertain. This CDR3 contains 15 residues. Looked up from germline, CDR1 is LNHDA and CDR2 is SQIVND (reference sequence). Between the trimmed V and J ends, which lost 4 bases and 0 bases, there was a span of 10 bases. DNA of the CDR3: TGTGCCAGTAGTAAGTCGGGGTCTAGCAATCAGCCCCAGCATTTT. Protein: CASSKSGSSNQPQHF.

The chain is built from TRBV6-2 or TRBV6-3 and TRBJ2-3, with TRBD2 identical over 8 bases. Germline lookup yields CDR1 MNHEY and CDR2 SVGEGT. This CDR3 is 15 amino acids long. V gave up 4 bases and J gave up 4 bases; unmatched junction bases: 7. CDR3 in amino acids: CASSSSGSAADTQYF. The DNA for the CDR3 is TGTGCCAGCAGTTCAAGCGGGAGCGCGGCAGATACGCAGTATTTT.

This rearrangement joins TRBV5-4 to TRBJ1-2; 7 positions match TRBD1. There are 13 residues in the CDR3. V was clipped by 4 bases and J by 8 bases; unmatched bases: 8. Germline loops: CDR1 SGHNT, CDR2 YYREEE (reference sequence). CDR3 nucleotides: TGTGCCAGCAGCACTGGACAGGTAAAAGGCTACACCTTC. This codes for CASSTGQVKGYTF.

The chain combines TRBV6-2 or TRBV6-3 with TRBJ2-4; 8 bases fit TRBD2. Unmatched junction bases numbered 12, after V lost 6 bases and J lost 8 bases. The germline V gene encodes CDR1 MNHEY and CDR2 SVGEGT. The CDR3 extends over 15 amino acids. As DNA, the CDR3 is TGTGCCAGCAGCCTTCGGCGGGAGGAGATTGACATTCAGTACTTC. This sequence encodes CASSLRREEIDIQYF.

This chain links TRBV11-3 with TRBJ2-2, with 12 bases fitting TRBD2. From germline, CDR1 is SGHNT and CDR2 YENEEA. The CDR3 totals 17 residues. The V segment lost 1 base and the J segment 6 bases; nucleotides outside the gene matches: 6. The DNA of the CDR3 is TGTGCCAGCAGCTTAGGGGGGACTAGCGGGTCGCCCGGGGAGCTGTTTTTT. Residues: CASSLGGTSGSPGELFF.

Worth noting for this clone: This same CDR3 is encoded by further DNA sequences in the sample. The rearrangement uses TRBV6-1 and TRBJ2-5; D perhaps matches TRBD2 (6 bases). CDR3 length equals 14 residues. Germline values: CDR1 MNHNS, CDR2 SASEGT. Trimming stripped 0 bases from V and 5 bases from J, with 10 bases between. CDR3 loop: CASSEAGGRETQYF. In DNA, the CDR3 is TGTGCCAGCAGTGAAGCGGGAGGCCGGGAGACCCAGTACTTC.

V usage is TRBV6-6 and J usage is TRBJ2-2, with a weak D call TRBD1 (5 bases). This CDR3 is built from 15 residues. Germline V gene data show CDR1 as MNHNY and CDR2 as SVGAGI (reference sequence). V lost 2 bases and J lost 7, with 14 bases in between. The CDR3 protein is CASSYPGPQGGELFF. DNA of the CDR3: TGTGCCAGCAGTTACCCCGGGCCCCAGGGCGGGGAGCTGTTTTTT.

This rearrangement joins TRBV7-2 to TRBJ2-3; TRBD2 is a possible D gene (7 bases). This CDR3 has 17 residues. V was cut by 1 base and J by 1 base, with 15 bases left in between. Germline CDR1 reads SGHTA; CDR2 reads FQGNSA. Written as DNA, the CDR3 is TGTGCCAGCAGCTTAGGGGGGCGGGGGTTTGGCACAGATACGCAGTATTTT. This codes for CASSLGGRGFGTDTQYF. The complete variable domain, with remaining parts taken from reference TRBV7-2 and TRBJ2-3, reads GAGVSQSPSNKVTEKGKDVELRCDPISGHTALYWYRQSLGQGLEFLIYFQGNSAPDKSGLPSDRFSAERTGGSVSTLTIQRTQQEDSAVYLCASSLGGRGFGTDTQYFGPGTRLTVL.

The gene calls are TRBV7-2 and TRBJ2-3, with TRBD2 matching 7 bases. The germline V gene has CDR1 SGHTA and CDR2 FQGNSA. This CDR3 region has 15 residues. Trimming removed 5 bases from V and 1 base from J; junction bases left unmatched: 6. CDR3 residues: CASSKTSRGTDTQYF. Here the CDR3 DNA reads TGTGCCAGCAGCAAGACTAGCCGGGGCACAGATACGCAGTATTTT. Based on the CDR3 plus reference TRBV7-2 and TRBJ2-3, the full variable domain is GAGVSQSPSNKVTEKGKDVELRCDPISGHTALYWYRQSLGQGLEFLIYFQGNSAPDKSGLPSDRFSAERTGGSVSTLTIQRTQQEDSAVYLCASSKTSRGTDTQYFGPGTRLTVL.

The V gene is TRBV18, the J gene TRBJ2-2; D unresolved. Per germline, CDR1 KGHSH and CDR2 LQKENI. This CDR3 contains 14 residues. The V end lost 4 bases, the J end lost 0 bases, and 6 bases lay between the germline ends. DNA for the CDR3: TGTGCCAGCTCACGTAGTGCGAACACCGGGGAGCTGTTTTTT. Translation gives CASSRSANTGELFF.

The chain recombines TRBV3-1 (or the pseudogene TRBV3-2) with TRBJ2-1, with a possible D match to TRBD2 (5 bases). The V and J ends lost 0 bases and 16 bases respectively, with 19 bases between them. Germline V CDR1 and CDR2: LGHDT, YNNKEL (reference sequence). This CDR3 is 14 amino acids long. In nucleotides, the CDR3 is TGTGCCAGCAGCCAAGACCCGGCCCAGGAGGTGATATTCTTC. Protein: CASSQDPAQEVIFF.

The chain combines TRBV19 with TRBJ2-2; D perhaps matches TRBD1 (5 bases). Trimming removed 5 bases from V and 7 bases from J, with 11 bases in between. The CDR3 runs to 13 residues. Germline V gene lookup returns CDR1 LNHDA and CDR2 SQIVND (reference sequence). This chain's CDR3 is CASSAQVHGELFF. The CDR3, as DNA: TGTGCCAGTAGTGCACAGGTTCACGGGGAGCTGTTTTTT. Drawing the rest from reference TRBV19 and TRBJ2-2, the complete variable domain is DGGITQSPKYLFRKEGQNVTLSCEQNLNHDAMYWYRQDPGQGLRLIYYSQIVNDFQKGDIAEGYSVSREKKESFPLTVTSAQKNPTAFYLCASSAQVHGELFFGEGSRLTVL.

V usage is TRBV29-1 and J usage is TRBJ1-2; 10 bases line up with TRBD1. From germline, CDR1 is SQVTM and CDR2 ANQGSEA. This CDR3 is 13 amino acids long. Trimming at V came to 6 bases and at J to 7 bases, leaving 8 bases not matched to a gene. The chain's CDR3 is CSVPGQGISGYTF. The DNA for the CDR3 is TGCAGCGTGCCGGGACAGGGGATATCTGGCTACACCTTC.

The CDR3 DNA reads TGTGCCTGGATAGGGGATAACTATGGCTACACCTTC. Amino acids: CAWIGDNYGYTF. This chain uses TRBV30 with TRBJ1-2; maybe TRBD1 (5 bases). The CDR3 is 12 residues long. In germline, CDR1 is GTSNPN, CDR2 SVGIG (reference sequence). V was cut by 4 bases and J by 1 base, with 7 bases left in between. Full variable domain (missing parts from reference TRBV30 and TRBJ1-2): SQTIHQWPATLVQPVGSPLSLECTVEGTSNPNLYWYRQAAGRGLQLLFYSVGIGQISSEVPQNLSASRPQDRQFILSSKKLLLSDSGFYLCAWIGDNYGYTFGSGTRLTVV.

The V and J genes are TRBV5-4 and TRBJ1-1; the D is unclear. The CDR3 is 13 amino acids. With 3 bases removed from V and 1 base from J, the gap between germline ends came to 7 bases. In germline, CDR1 is SGHNT, CDR2 YYREEE (reference sequence). The CDR3 DNA follows: TGTGCCAGCAGCTCCACACAGAACACTGAAGCTTTCTTT. Residues: CASSSTQNTEAFF.

The chain uses TRBV2 and TRBJ1-1; D call uncertain. Germline-derived CDR1 and CDR2 are SNHLY and FYNNEI. This CDR3 comprises 15 residues. Trimming removed 3 bases at V and 4 bases at J, with 15 bases between. The CDR3 DNA reads as TGTGCCAGCAGTGATCCTTATGCATGGGGCACTGAAGCTTTCTTT. Protein product: CASSDPYAWGTEAFF.

The chain employs TRBV6-5 and TRBJ2-5, with D unclear. The CDR3 sequence is 12 residues long. Germline V gene sequence: CDR1 MNHEY, CDR2 SVGAGI. The V and J ends lost 6 bases and 5 bases respectively, with 10 bases between them. CDR3 protein: CASRKNSETQYF. Here the CDR3 DNA reads TGTGCCAGCAGGAAAAATAGCGAGACCCAGTACTTC.

The CDR3 sequence is CASSLAFGSTYNEQFF. For the CDR3, the DNA is TGTGCCAGCAGCTTAGCGTTCGGGAGCACCTACAATGAGCAGTTCTTC. V and J are TRBV7-6 and TRBJ2-1; possible D gene TRBD2, 6 bases. CDR3 size: 16 residues. With 0 bases removed from V and 2 bases from J, the gap between germline ends came to 11 bases. CDR1 SGHVS and CDR2 FNYEAQ come from the germline V gene. Together with reference TRBV7-6 and TRBJ2-1, the CDR3 gives the full variable domain: GAGVSQSPRYKVTKRGQDVALRCDPISGHVSLYWYRQALGQGPEFLTYFNYEAQQDKSGLPNDRFSAERPEGSISTLTIQRTEQRDSAMYRCASSLAFGSTYNEQFFGPGTRLTVL.

This clone appeared a single time. The chain is built from TRBV27 and TRBJ1-2, with 7 bases lining up with TRBD1. The junction had 20 bases not matched to a gene; V was cut back by 5 bases and J by 5 bases. This CDR3 has 18 amino acids. Germline loops: CDR1 MNHEY, CDR2 SMNVEV (reference sequence). CDR3 sequence reads: CASSELVTGFPPRYGYTF. The DNA for the CDR3 is TGTGCCAGCAGTGAATTGGTGACAGGGTTTCCGCCGAGGTATGGCTACACCTTC.

This clone was detected only once. V and J are TRBV20-1 and TRBJ1-2, with TRBD1 as a possible D gene (6 bases). Germline loops: CDR1 DFQATT, CDR2 SNEGSKA (reference sequence). V lost 3 bases, J lost 2 bases, and 16 bases lay in between. CDR3 length equals 15 residues. The CDR3 spells CSASLGGAHNYGYTF. CDR3 coding DNA: TGCAGTGCTAGTTTAGGGGGGGCGCACAACTATGGCTACACCTTC.

The genes are TRBV10-3 and TRBJ2-5; 7 bases map to TRBD1. After removal of 0 bases from V and 4 bases from J, the junction contained 5 bases not matched to a gene. Germline assignment: CDR1 ENHRY and CDR2 SYGVKD. The CDR3 is made up of 15 amino acids. The DNA of the CDR3 is TGTGCCATCAGTGAGTCAAGGGGGCTCGGAGAGACCCAGTACTTC. Amino acid sequence: CAISESRGLGETQYF.

The chain uses TRBV25-1 and TRBJ2-4, with D perhaps being TRBD1 or TRBD2 (5 bases each). Trimming removed 6 bases at V and 9 bases at J, with 9 bases between. Germline CDR1 reads MGHDK; CDR2 reads SYGVNS. The CDR3 spans 11 residues. CDR3 loop: CASSLRGIQYF. For the CDR3, the DNA is TGTGCCAGCAGCCTGAGGGGCATTCAGTACTTC.

V is TRBV19 and J is TRBJ2-7; 10 bases are shared with TRBD2. V lost 1 base to trimming and J lost 0 bases; unmatched junction nucleotides: 0. The CDR3 runs to 15 residues. Germline-derived CDR1 and CDR2 are LNHDA and SQIVND (reference sequence). The CDR3 is CASSIGLAGSYEQYF. CDR3 nucleotide sequence: TGTGCCAGTAGTATAGGACTAGCGGGCTCCTACGAGCAGTACTTC. Variable domain in full (rest from reference TRBV19 and TRBJ2-7): DGGITQSPKYLFRKEGQNVTLSCEQNLNHDAMYWYRQDPGQGLRLIYYSQIVNDFQKGDIAEGYSVSREKKESFPLTVTSAQKNPTAFYLCASSIGLAGSYEQYFGPGTRLTVT.

The chain couples TRBV6-6 to TRBJ2-1; the match to TRBD2 covers 9 bases. V shed 5 bases, J shed 7 bases, and the junction held 15 bases outside the gene matches. The CDR3 extends over 17 amino acids. Germline-derived CDR1 and CDR2 are MNHNY and SVGAGI (reference sequence). CDR3 bases: TGTGCCAGCAGTCCCGTCCCGGGCCTAGCGGGACGGAATGAGCAGTTCTTC. Encoded protein: CASSPVPGLAGRNEQFF.

This clone has just one count. The chain combines TRBV5-1 with TRBJ1-1; TRBD1 is a possible D gene (5 bases). Germline V gene lookup returns CDR1 SGHRS and CDR2 YFSETQ. This CDR3 is 14 amino acids long. V was shortened by 4 bases and J by 7 bases, with 17 bases between the two germline ends. CDR3: CASSLDIPQGEAFF. The CDR3 DNA sequence: TGCGCCAGCAGCCTGGACATCCCCCAGGGTGAAGCTTTCTTT.

This clone was detected once. CDR3 in DNA: TGTGCCTGGAGTTTAACCGGGACTCTTAATGAAAAACTGTTTTTT. As protein: CAWSLTGTLNEKLFF. This chain joins TRBV30 and TRBJ1-4; D perhaps matches TRBD1 (5 bases). The CDR3 is 15 residues long. CDR1 is GTSNPN and CDR2 is SVGIG in the germline V gene (reference sequence). V lost 2 bases and J lost 4, with 14 bases in between.

This clone was counted a few times. The genes are TRBV27 and TRBJ2-7; 11 bases are a match to TRBD2. The J segment lost 5 bases and the V segment lost 6 bases, leaving 9 bases of the junction unmatched. Germline V gene lookup returns CDR1 MNHEY and CDR2 SMNVEV (reference sequence). This CDR3 contains 15 residues. CDR3 region: CASSRRTSGLDEQYF. The CDR3 bases are TGTGCCAGCAGCCGAAGGACTAGCGGGCTCGACGAGCAGTACTTC.

The chain links TRBV2 to TRBJ1-1; the D gene is possibly TRBD1 (5 bases). V lost 4 bases to trimming and J lost 4 bases, with 13 bases between them. Germline assignment: CDR1 SNHLY and CDR2 FYNNEI. This CDR3 has 14 residues. The CDR3 DNA is TGTGCCAGCAGTGTTGGGGACTTTGTCACTGAAGCTTTCTTT. It yields the protein CASSVGDFVTEAFF.